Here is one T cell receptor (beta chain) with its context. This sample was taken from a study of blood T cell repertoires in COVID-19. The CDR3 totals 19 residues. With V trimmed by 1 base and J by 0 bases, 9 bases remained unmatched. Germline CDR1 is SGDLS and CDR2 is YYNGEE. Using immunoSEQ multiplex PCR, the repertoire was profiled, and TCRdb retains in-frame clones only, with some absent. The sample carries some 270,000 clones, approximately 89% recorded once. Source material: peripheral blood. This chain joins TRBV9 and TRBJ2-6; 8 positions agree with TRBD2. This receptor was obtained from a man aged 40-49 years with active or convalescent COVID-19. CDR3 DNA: TGTGCCAGCAGCGTATGGGGGTCAGCGGGGGCCTCTGGGGCCAACGTCCTGACTTTC. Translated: CASSVWGSAGASGANVLTF.